This TCR beta chain was sequenced in a study of shared clonotypes between healthy human individuals. Using about 190 ng DNA, some 30,000 T cell genomes, the sorted-subset replicate PCRs were run. Sequenced by immunoSEQ multiplex PCR; TCRdb stores in-frame clones only, minus some. The table shows about 1.5 million clones, with around 97% occurring only once. Naive CD45RA+ and memory CD45RA-negative subsets were split from CD4+ cells. V gave up 5 bases and J gave up 0 bases; unmatched junction bases: 17. Germline loops: CDR1 SGHDT, CDR2 YYEEEE. CDR3 length equals 19 residues. This TCR was sampled from a man younger than 45 in good health. V is TRBV5-6 and J is TRBJ2-7; 10 bases are shared with TRBD1. The sample was naive CD4+ T cells sorted from blood. Indicated subset: CD45RA+ positively selected. DNA for the CDR3: TGTGCCAGCAGGTCAGTCCTGGGACAGGGGCCCTTTAGCTCCTACGAGCAGTACTTC. It codes for CASRSVLGQGPFSSYEQYF.